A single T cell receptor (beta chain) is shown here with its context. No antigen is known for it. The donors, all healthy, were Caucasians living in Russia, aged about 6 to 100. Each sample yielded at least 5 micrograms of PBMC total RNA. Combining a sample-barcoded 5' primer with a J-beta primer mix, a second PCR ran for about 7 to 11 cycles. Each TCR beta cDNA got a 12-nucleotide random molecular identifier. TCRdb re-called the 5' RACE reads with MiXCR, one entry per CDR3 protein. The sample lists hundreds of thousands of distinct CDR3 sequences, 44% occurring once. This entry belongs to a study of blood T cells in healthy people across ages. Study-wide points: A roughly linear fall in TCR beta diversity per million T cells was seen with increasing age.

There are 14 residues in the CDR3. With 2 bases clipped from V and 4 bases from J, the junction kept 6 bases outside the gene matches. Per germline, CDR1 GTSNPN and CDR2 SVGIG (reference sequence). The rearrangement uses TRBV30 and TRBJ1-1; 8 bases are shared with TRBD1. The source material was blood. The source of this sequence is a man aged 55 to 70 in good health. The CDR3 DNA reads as TGTGCCTGGAGTACCAGGGGGCGCGGCACTGAAGCTTTCTTT. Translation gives CAWSTRGRGTEAFF. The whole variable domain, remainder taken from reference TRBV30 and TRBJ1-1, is SQTIHQWPATLVQPVGSPLSLECTVEGTSNPNLYWYRQAAGRGLQLLFYSVGIGQISSEVPQNLSASRPQDRQFILSSKKLLLSDSGFYLCAWSTRGRGTEAFFGQGTRLTVV.